This T cell receptor (beta chain) comes out of a study of CD8+CD57+ T cells in acquired aplastic anemia (dated by TCRdb to between 2017 and 2018). Turning to the overall study: A mean of about 3.2 ug of DNA, ranging from 0.2 to 27.4 ug, was extracted from sorted CD4+ and CD8+ cells. Healthy donor samples averaged about 10 million reads for CD4+ and around 12 million for CD8+ cells. Here is what the overall study found, with its caveats: Between patients and healthy controls, no significant difference in CD8+ Simpson's diversity was found (P=0.060). Fewer than 30 CD8+ CDR3 sequences were found in both patients and controls but appeared to be highly expressed in patients and within the immunodominant clones of the patients.

Concerning this clonotype itself: Its antigen specificity is not known. Per-base quality was not reported, and no clone a single base away is much larger than it.

TCR repertoires of sorted CD4+ and CD8+ blood T cells from severe aplastic anemia patients and healthy subjects were deep-sequenced in the study. Ficoll-Paque density gradient centrifugation was used to isolate peripheral blood mononuclear cells. Before DNA extraction, CD4+ and CD8+ T cells were sorted with FACS or magnetic beads. CDR3 length: 14 amino acids, cysteine to phenylalanine. Only the CDR3 region is kept as DNA, spanning 42 bases read in frame from base 1. The germline V gene sets CDR1 to MNHEY and CDR2 to SVGAGI. Trimming costs V 2 bases and J 2 bases, and their ends lie 9 bases apart. Genomic DNA was used as template for profiling of TCR beta VDJ combinations and CDR3 sequences. An Illumina HiSeq 2000 was the platform used for TCR repertoire sequencing. In the authors' own workflow: TRBV/TRBJ rearrangement plots, CDR3 size and DJ length profiles, and Simpson's diversity index were used to evaluate the repertoires. The immunodominant clone was defined as the most abundant DNA sequence in deep sequencing data. CDR3 amino acid sequences were checked for sharing between subjects and were compared against published repertoires and the VDJdb database. Using fastp at Q25 and MiXCR, TCRdb reprocessed the public reads and kept productive beta chains. Each CDR3 protein appears once, grouped with its most common genes and DNA. The V and J calls were not made by the authors but by TCRdb's processing. In all, the sample holds hundreds of thousands of distinct CDR3 sequences, and around 72% of those were seen once. 4% of the sample lies in the top ten.

Sequences were obtained from sorted CD4+, CD8+, or CD8+CD57+ T cells (not recorded which) from PBMCs. The clonotype originates from a human donor in good health, serving as a control. The chain is assembled from TRBV6-5 and TRBJ1-1, with the D gene uncertain. The DNA sequence reads TGTGCCAGCAGTTACGGGGAGACAAACACTGAAGCTTTCTTT. This codes for CASSYGETNTEAFF.